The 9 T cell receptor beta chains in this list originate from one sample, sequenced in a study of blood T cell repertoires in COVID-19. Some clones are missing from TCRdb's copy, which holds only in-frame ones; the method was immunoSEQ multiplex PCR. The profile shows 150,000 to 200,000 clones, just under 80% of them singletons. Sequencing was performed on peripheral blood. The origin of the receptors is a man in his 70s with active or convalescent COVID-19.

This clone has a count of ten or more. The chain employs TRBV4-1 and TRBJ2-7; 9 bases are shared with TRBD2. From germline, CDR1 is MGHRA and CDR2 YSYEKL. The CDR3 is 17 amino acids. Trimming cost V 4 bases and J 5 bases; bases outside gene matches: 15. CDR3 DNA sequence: TGCGCCAGCAGCCCTGGGCTAGCGGGGCCTACACGAAACGAGCAGTACTTC. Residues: CASSPGLAGPTRNEQYF.

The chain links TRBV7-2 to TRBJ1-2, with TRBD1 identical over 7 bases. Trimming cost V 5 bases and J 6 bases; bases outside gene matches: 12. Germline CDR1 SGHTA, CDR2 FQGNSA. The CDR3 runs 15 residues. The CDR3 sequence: CASSRDTGVGDGYTF. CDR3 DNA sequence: TGTGCCAGCAGCCGTGACACAGGGGTAGGGGATGGCTACACCTTC.

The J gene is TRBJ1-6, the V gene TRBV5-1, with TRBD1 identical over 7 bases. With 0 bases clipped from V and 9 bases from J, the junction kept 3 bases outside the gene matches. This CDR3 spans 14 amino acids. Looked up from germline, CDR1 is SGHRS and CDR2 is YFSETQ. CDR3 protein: CASSLGDRASPLHF. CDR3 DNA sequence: TGCGCCAGCAGCTTGGGAGACAGGGCTTCACCCCTCCACTTT.

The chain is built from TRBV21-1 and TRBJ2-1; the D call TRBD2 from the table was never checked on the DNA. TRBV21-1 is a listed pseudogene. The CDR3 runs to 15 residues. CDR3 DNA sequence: TGTGCCAGCAGCCTCGGGGGACCCTCCTACAATGAGCAGTTCTTC. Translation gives CASSLGGPSYNEQFF.

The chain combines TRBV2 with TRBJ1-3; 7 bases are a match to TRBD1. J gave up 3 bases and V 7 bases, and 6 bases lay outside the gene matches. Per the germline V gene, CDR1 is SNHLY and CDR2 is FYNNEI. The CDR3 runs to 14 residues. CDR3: CASTRGLSGNTIYF. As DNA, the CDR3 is TGTGCCAGCACAAGGGGGCTTAGTGGAAACACCATATATTTT.

The CDR3 here is CASSGGEEKLFF. The CDR3 nucleotides are TGTGCCAGCTCGGGCGGGGAGGAAAAACTGTTTTTT. This chain connects TRBV7-2 to TRBJ1-4; unclear D gene. CDR3 length: 12 residues. V lost 8 bases and J 8 bases, leaving 12 bases between the germline ends. Germline CDR1 is SGHTA and CDR2 is FQGNSA.

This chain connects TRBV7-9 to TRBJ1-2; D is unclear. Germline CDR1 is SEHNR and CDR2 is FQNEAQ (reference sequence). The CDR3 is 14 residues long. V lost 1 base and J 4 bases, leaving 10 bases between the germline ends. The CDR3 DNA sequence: TGTGCCAGCAGCTTAGTGGGCATCGTCTATGGCTACACCTTC. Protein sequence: CASSLVGIVYGYTF. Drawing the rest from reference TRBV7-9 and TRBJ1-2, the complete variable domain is DTGVSQNPRHKITKRGQNVTFRCDPISEHNRLYWYRQTLGQGPEFLTYFQNEAQLEKSRLLSDRFSAERPKGSFSTLEIQRTEQGDSAMYLCASSLVGIVYGYTFGSGTRLTVV.

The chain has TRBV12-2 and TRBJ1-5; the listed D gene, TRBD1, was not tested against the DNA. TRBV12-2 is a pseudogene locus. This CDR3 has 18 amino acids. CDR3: CASRLGVGPPGSNQPQHF. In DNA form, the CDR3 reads TGTGCAAGTCGCTTAGGGGTGGGGCCCCCTGGTAGCAATCAGCCCCAGCATTTT.

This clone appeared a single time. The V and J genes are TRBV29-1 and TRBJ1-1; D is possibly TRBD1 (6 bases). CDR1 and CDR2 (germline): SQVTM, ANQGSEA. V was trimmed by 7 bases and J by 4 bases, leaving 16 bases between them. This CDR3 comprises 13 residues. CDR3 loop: CSALRGGSTEAFF. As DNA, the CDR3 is TGCAGCGCCCTTCGAGGGGGAAGCACTGAAGCTTTCTTT.